The entry below gives a single T cell receptor beta chain sequence along with its context. Antigen unknown. V lost 0 bases and J 4 bases, leaving 14 bases between the germline ends. Germline V gives CDR1 SGHDT, CDR2 YYEEEE. This CDR3 spans 15 amino acids. A universal primer site was added by template switching, and unique molecular identifiers were carried by the cDNA. TCRdb called the 5' RACE reads again in MiXCR, with one record for every CDR3 protein. The table shows 460,000 or so distinct CDR3 sequences, with 14% occurring only once. These data come from a study of identical twins. Study-wide findings and caveats: Out-of-frame alpha sequences shared by twins showed excess low generation probability.

The data also belong to a second study, concerning yellow fever vaccine responses in identical twins. That source reports: Convergence reportedly seemed to mark part of the twins' vaccine T cell response, with personalization marking the rest.

This sequence was found in a young woman in good health. Material: CD4+ T cells sorted from blood. The chain carries TRBV5-6 and TRBJ2-7, with D tentatively TRBD1 (6 bases). CDR3 nucleotides: TGTGCCAGCAGCTTGGGGGGCAGGGGCGAATACGAGCAGTACTTC. Translating it yields CASSLGGRGEYEQYF.